This T cell receptor beta chain was sequenced in a study of breast tumors, draining lymph nodes, adjacent tissues. Breast cancer patients provided tissue from their axillary draining lymph nodes. CDR3 size: 14 residues. V lost 1 base and J 15 bases, leaving 20 bases between the germline ends. In germline, CDR1 is LGHDT, CDR2 YNNKEL (reference sequence). TCRdb redid the calling of the multiplex PCR reads with MiXCR, one entry per CDR3 protein. Seen here are some 100,000 distinct CDR3 sequences, over 20% observed once, and the top ten hold around 1.3%. Worth noting for this clonotype: Its antigen is undetermined.

Overall study findings and caveats: That most tumor T cells come from lymph nodes remained unproven.

The clonotype was recovered from a female donor with breast cancer. Some clones in this sample may be carry-over from other donors' samples. Sequenced material: axillary lymph node tissue. The rearrangement links TRBV3-1 to TRBJ2-3; D may be TRBD2 (6 bases). DNA for the CDR3: TGTGCCAGCAGCCAAGTTGTCCGGGGGTCGGGGCACTATTTT. Translated: CASSQVVRGSGHYF.